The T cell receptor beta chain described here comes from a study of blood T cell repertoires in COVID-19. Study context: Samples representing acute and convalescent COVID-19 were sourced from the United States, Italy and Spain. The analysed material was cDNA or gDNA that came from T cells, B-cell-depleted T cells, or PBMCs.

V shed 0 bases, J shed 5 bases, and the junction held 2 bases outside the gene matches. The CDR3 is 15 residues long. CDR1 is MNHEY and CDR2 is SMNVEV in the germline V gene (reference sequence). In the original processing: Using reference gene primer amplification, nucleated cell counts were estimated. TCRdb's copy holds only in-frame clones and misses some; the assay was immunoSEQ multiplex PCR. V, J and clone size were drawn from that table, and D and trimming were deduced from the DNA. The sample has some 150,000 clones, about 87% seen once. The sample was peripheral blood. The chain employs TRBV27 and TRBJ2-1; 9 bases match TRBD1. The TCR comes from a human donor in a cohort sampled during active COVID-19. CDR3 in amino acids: CASSLSGQGHNEQFF. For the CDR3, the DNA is TGTGCCAGCAGTTTATCGGGACAGGGACACAATGAGCAGTTCTTC.